Presented here are 29 T cell receptor beta chains from one specimen sequenced in a study of CD8 T cells in ankylosing spondylitis. TCRdb reanalysed the 5' RACE reads using MiXCR and keeps one entry per CDR3 protein. In the table there are roughly 180,000 distinct CDR3 sequences, 9.8% of which are singletons. What was sequenced was blood, either unsorted or a sorted T cell fraction (not recorded which). The receptors shown here come from a female donor with ankylosing spondylitis or in good health (not recorded which).

This clonotype has more than one count but fewer than ten. The rearrangement links TRBV12-3 or TRBV12-4 to TRBJ2-1, with D maybe TRBD2 (6 bases). The CDR3 is made up of 11 amino acids. CDR3 sequence (DNA): TGTGCGGAGGGCCTTATGGATGAGCAGTTCTTC. Its translation is CAEGLMDEQFF.

The chain recombines TRBV2 with TRBJ2-1; 7 bases are a match to TRBD1. The CDR3 has 14 amino acids. The V gene's germline CDR1 is SNHLY and CDR2 FYNNEI. V lost 4 bases to trimming and J lost 7 bases; unmatched junction nucleotides: 7. As DNA, the CDR3 is TGTGCCAGCAGTGTAAGGGTGACAGGGAATGAGCAGTTCTTC. The encoded protein is CASSVRVTGNEQFF.

Only a few counts were recorded for this clonotype. The J gene is TRBJ2-7, the V gene TRBV27; 7 bases align to TRBD2. V trimming: 4 bases; J trimming: 3 bases; junction bases outside the gene matches: 15. There are 17 residues in the CDR3. Germline-derived CDR1 and CDR2 are MNHEY and SMNVEV (reference sequence). The CDR3 protein is CASSSGGVAGQVYEQYF. The CDR3 nucleotides are TGTGCCAGCAGTTCGGGCGGGGTAGCGGGCCAAGTCTACGAGCAGTACTTC.

This clonotype was seen only a few times. The rearrangement uses TRBV11-2 and TRBJ2-3, with 10 bases fitting TRBD2. The germline CDR1 and CDR2 sequences are SGHAT and FQNNGV. Germline trimming cut 8 bases from V and 3 bases from J; bases unmatched to any gene: 20. The CDR3 consists of 19 residues. The CDR3 nucleotides are TGTGCCAGCCCCCCCAGCGGGAGGGCCTATTTCCGACCAACAGATACGCAGTATTTT. Amino acids: CASPPSGRAYFRPTDTQYF.

The chain couples TRBV28 to TRBJ1-5; 7 bases match TRBD1. CDR3 length: 14 amino acids. Per germline, CDR1 MDHEN and CDR2 SYDVKM. V shed 6 bases, J shed 3 bases, and the junction held 5 bases outside the gene matches. DNA of the CDR3: TGTGCCAGCAGCCCAGGGGGGCTCAATCAGCCCCAGCATTTT. As protein: CASSPGGLNQPQHF. Full variable domain (outside the CDR3, taken from reference TRBV28 and TRBJ1-5): DVKVTQSSRYLVKRTGEKVFLECVQDMDHENMFWYRQDPGLGLRLIYFSYDVKMKEKGDIPEGYSVSREKKERFSLILESASTNQTSMYLCASSPGGLNQPQHFGDGTRLSIL.

There are a few counts of this clonotype. The chain links TRBV29-1 to TRBJ1-1, with a weak D call TRBD1 (6 bases). CDR1 and CDR2 (germline): SQVTM, ANQGSEA. This CDR3 is built from 12 residues. V lost 6 bases to trimming and J lost 4 bases, with 12 bases between them. CDR3 in DNA: TGCAGCGTCCCAGGGGTGGGCACTGAAGCTTTCTTT. Protein sequence: CSVPGVGTEAFF.

This clonotype occurred a few times. The chain uses TRBV4-3 and TRBJ2-7; D is unresolved. The CDR3 contains 15 residues. In germline, CDR1 is LGHNA, CDR2 YSLEER. V gave up 0 bases and J gave up 4 bases, with 13 bases separating them. CDR3 DNA sequence: TGCGCCAGCAGCCAAGATCAACTGAACCGGTACGAGCAGTACTTC. This codes for CASSQDQLNRYEQYF.

The DNA for the CDR3 is TGTGCCAGCAGCCGGGACAAGGGGTGGGGAAACACCATATATTTT. It is translated as CASSRDKGWGNTIYF. The chain links TRBV7-6 to TRBJ1-3, with a weak D call TRBD1 (6 bases). Germline CDR1 reads SGHVS; CDR2 reads FNYEAQ. This CDR3 has 15 amino acids. Trimming removed 5 bases from V and 4 bases from J, with 15 bases in between.

This clonotype was seen a handful of times. The chain links TRBV28 to TRBJ2-7; 9 positions match TRBD1. The ends lost 1 base at V and 6 bases at J; junction bases unmatched: 1. This CDR3 comprises 13 residues. From germline, CDR1 is MDHEN and CDR2 SYDVKM. CDR3 nucleotide sequence: TGTGCCAGCAGTTTATCGGGACAGGGCGAGCAGTACTTC. Its protein is CASSLSGQGEQYF.

In its sample, this clonotype was seen many times. This sequence joins TRBV7-9 and TRBJ2-7, with unresolved D. From germline, CDR1 is SEHNR and CDR2 FQNEAQ (reference sequence). V lost 4 bases and J lost 2, with 12 bases in between. This CDR3 comprises 14 residues. The CDR3 reads CASSSSPAPYEQYF. The CDR3 DNA follows: TGTGCCAGCAGCTCTTCCCCAGCCCCCTACGAGCAGTACTTC.

Ten or more counts support this clonotype. V gene TRBV7-9 combines with J gene TRBJ2-5; no firm D call. V was pared by 6 bases and J by 3 bases, with 8 bases between. There are 12 residues in the CDR3. Germline-derived CDR1 and CDR2 are SEHNR and FQNEAQ (reference sequence). The CDR3 DNA sequence: TGTGCCAGCAGTTTAAGGGAAGAGACCCAGTACTTC. Amino acid sequence: CASSLREETQYF.

There are a few counts of this clonotype. V is TRBV7-9 and J is TRBJ2-7; D may be TRBD2 (5 bases). Germline V CDR1 and CDR2: SEHNR, FQNEAQ (reference sequence). Trimming cost V 3 bases and J 6 bases, with 15 bases left between them. The CDR3 runs 14 residues. The CDR3 here is CASSFGENRGEQYF. The CDR3 nucleotides read TGTGCCAGCAGCTTTGGTGAGAACCGGGGCGAGCAGTACTTC.

The chain combines TRBV11-1 with TRBJ1-1, with D possibly TRBD1 on 6 matching bases. Trimming removed 5 bases from V and 5 bases from J, with 15 bases in between. Per germline, CDR1 SGHAT and CDR2 FQDESV (reference sequence). The CDR3 covers 14 residues. CDR3 nucleotides: TGTGCCAGCAGCCCAACAGGGCGAAGAACTGAAGCTTTCTTT. Translating gives CASSPTGRRTEAFF.

This clonotype was recorded many times. The CDR3 bases are TGTGCCAGCAGCGGACAAATCCTGTTCTTC. It is translated as CASSGQILFF. The chain links TRBV9 to TRBJ2-1; D is ambiguous. There are 10 residues in the CDR3. The germline V and J ends were trimmed by 3 bases and 15 bases, with 10 bases remaining between them. The germline V gene has CDR1 SGDLS and CDR2 YYNGEE. The full variable domain, with the rest looked up from reference TRBV9 and TRBJ2-1, is DSGVTQTPKHLITATGQRVTLRCSPRSGDLSVYWYQQSLDQGLQFLIQYYNGEERAKGNILERFSAQQFPDLHSELNLSSLELGDSALYFCASSGQILFFGPGTRLTVL.

The chain combines TRBV3-1 with TRBJ2-1, with no clear D. This CDR3 spans 16 amino acids. Trimming shortened V by 1 base and J by 1 base, and 11 bases separated the two germline ends. Germline V lookup: CDR1 LGHDT, CDR2 YNNKEL (reference sequence). The DNA for the CDR3 is TGTGCCAGCAGCCAAGGCCCAGTAGGATCCTACAATGAGCAGTTCTTC. Translated, it gives CASSQGPVGSYNEQFF.

The rearrangement uses TRBV5-6 and TRBJ2-1, with 10 bases lining up with TRBD2. Trimming took 4 bases from V and 2 from J; bases not matched to a gene: 6. Looked up from germline, CDR1 is SGHDT and CDR2 is YYEEEE. This CDR3 has 16 residues. DNA for the CDR3: TGTGCCAGCAGCCGGTCCCTAGCGGGAGCCTACAATGAGCAGTTCTTC. The encoded protein is CASSRSLAGAYNEQFF. The complete variable domain, with remaining parts taken from reference TRBV5-6 and TRBJ2-1, reads DAGVTQSPTHLIKTRGQQVTLRCSPKSGHDTVSWYQQALGQGPQFIFQYYEEEERQRGNFPDRFSGHQFPNYSSELNVNALLLGDSALYLCASSRSLAGAYNEQFFGPGTRLTVL.

The CDR3 DNA follows: TGCAGCGTTGGACAGGGCCATGGCTACACCTTC. Its protein is CSVGQGHGYTF. J is TRBJ1-2 and V is TRBV29-1; 7 nucleotides match TRBD1. Germline V gene sequence: CDR1 SQVTM, CDR2 ANQGSEA. Trimming at V came to 4 bases and at J to 6 bases, leaving 2 bases not matched to a gene. This CDR3 comprises 11 residues.

In its sample, this clonotype was seen many times. The chain employs TRBV28 and TRBJ2-5; maybe TRBD1 (6 bases). This CDR3 comprises 17 residues. V dropped 4 bases and J dropped 3 bases, with 21 bases sitting between them. The V gene's germline CDR1 is MDHEN and CDR2 SYDVKM. CDR3 amino acids: CASSSRDPGDPKETQYF. CDR3 nucleotides: TGTGCCAGCAGTTCCCGCGACCCAGGGGATCCAAAAGAGACCCAGTACTTC.

This clonotype appeared a few times. CDR3 protein: CSARRDRIAFF. The CDR3 DNA reads TGCAGTGCTAGAAGGGACAGGATAGCTTTCTTT. The chain employs TRBV20-1 and TRBJ1-1; TRBD1 aligns across 8 bases. Losses at the gene ends were 2 bases for V and 10 bases for J; bases not matched to a gene: 3. The CDR3 runs 11 residues. Germline loops: CDR1 DFQATT, CDR2 SNEGSKA (reference sequence).

A few counts support this clonotype. The chain links TRBV11-2 to TRBJ2-7; D unresolved. The germline V and J ends were trimmed by 0 bases and 0 bases, with 18 bases remaining between them. The CDR3 covers 18 residues. The germline V gene encodes CDR1 SGHAT and CDR2 FQNNGV. CDR3 bases: TGTGCCAGCAGCTTAGAGGTAACGGACCCTTCGAGCTCCTACGAGCAGTACTTC. It is translated as CASSLEVTDPSSSYEQYF.

This clonotype was observed at least ten times. V is TRBV9 and J is TRBJ2-7; D unresolved. Trimming removed 0 bases from V and 3 bases from J, with 10 bases in between. Germline V CDR1 and CDR2: SGDLS, YYNGEE. There are 14 residues in the CDR3. The CDR3 protein is CASSVDATNYEQYF. DNA of the CDR3: TGTGCCAGCAGCGTAGACGCAACGAACTACGAGCAGTACTTC.

The V and J genes are TRBV5-8 and TRBJ2-3; 8 bases are shared with TRBD2. J lost 0 bases, V lost 2 bases, and 5 bases had no gene match. CDR3 length equals 16 residues. Per germline, CDR1 SGHTS and CDR2 YDEGEE. CDR3 DNA: TGTGCCAGCAGCTTCCTTAGCGGGGAAAGCACAGATACGCAGTATTTT. Its translation: CASSFLSGESTDTQYF.

The chain recombines TRBV7-9 with TRBJ2-2; possible D gene TRBD1, 7 bases. Germline loops: CDR1 SEHNR, CDR2 FQNEAQ (reference sequence). Trimming stripped 7 bases from V and 5 bases from J, with 17 bases between. This CDR3 comprises 15 residues. The chain's CDR3 is CASTPGGRGTGELFF. CDR3 sequence (DNA): TGTGCCAGCACCCCCGGGGGCAGGGGGACCGGGGAGCTGTTTTTT.

V usage is TRBV15 and J usage is TRBJ1-4; D is possibly TRBD1 (5 bases). V was shortened by 2 bases and J by 5 bases, with 18 bases between the two germline ends. This CDR3 is built from 17 residues. Germline-derived CDR1 and CDR2 are LNHNV and YYDKDF (reference sequence). CDR3 bases: TGTGCCACCAGCAGAACCATTGGCAGGGAGTACAATGAAAAACTGTTTTTT. It translates to CATSRTIGREYNEKLFF.

A few counts support this clonotype. DNA of the CDR3: TGTGCCAGCAGTATCCAGGGGAATTCACCCCTCCACTTT. It specifies CASSIQGNSPLHF. V gene TRBV28 combines with J gene TRBJ1-6; possible D gene TRBD1, 6 bases. The CDR3 covers 13 residues. The germline V gene has CDR1 MDHEN and CDR2 SYDVKM. The ends were cut back, 5 bases at V and 7 bases at J, with 9 bases in the middle.

Ten or more counts support this clonotype. The rearrangement uses TRBV7-9 and TRBJ2-1; D is perhaps TRBD1 (6 bases). This CDR3 comprises 13 residues. With 5 bases removed from V and 3 bases from J, the gap between germline ends came to 8 bases. CDR1 SEHNR and CDR2 FQNEAQ come from the germline V gene (reference sequence). DNA of the CDR3: TGTGCCAGCAGCCCGGACAGCTACAATGAGCAGTTCTTC. The encoded protein is CASSPDSYNEQFF.

This clonotype was recorded a few times. At one of its ends the junction is not consistent with the germline gene, which may arise from a read error. The rearrangement links TRBV7-9 to TRBJ2-5; the D gene is possibly TRBD2 (5 bases). The CDR3 runs to 14 residues. The germline CDR1 and CDR2 sequences are SEHNR and FQNEAQ (reference sequence). The CDR3 region has the DNA TGCGCCAGCAGGCCGGGGAGCCGAGGGGAGACCCAGTACTTC. Its translation: CASRPGSRGETQYF.

This chain joins TRBV20-1 and TRBJ2-4, with a weak D call TRBD2 (5 bases). The V gene lost 7 bases and the J gene lost 9 bases, with 10 bases spanning the gap. The length of the CDR3 is 10 residues. Germline loops: CDR1 DFQATT, CDR2 SNEGSKA (reference sequence). CDR3: CSVLAGIQYF. The DNA of the CDR3 is TGCAGTGTCCTAGCAGGCATTCAGTACTTC.

A few counts support this clonotype. The chain joins TRBV6-2 or TRBV6-3 to TRBJ2-1; 9 nucleotides line up with TRBD2. Germline trimming cut 0 bases from V and 12 bases from J; bases unmatched to any gene: 12. This CDR3 contains 16 residues. Germline V CDR1 and CDR2: MNHEY, SVGEGT. CDR3 in amino acids: CASSYSKLAGLNRQFF. The CDR3 bases are TGTGCCAGCAGTTACTCGAAACTAGCGGGCCTGAATCGGCAGTTCTTC.